This T cell receptor (beta chain) emerged from a study of Graves' ophthalmopathy and Graves' hyperthyroidism. The study's findings and limits: Blood shared most expanded thyroid clonotypes above 0.001 frequency.

Scientists amplified the TCR beta CDR3 regions from RNA transcripts. A first-round RT-PCR used HTBI primers, followed by a second-round multiplex PCR. Each CDR3 protein gets one entry after TCRdb re-called the multiplex PCR reads with MiXCR. The repertoire holds approximately 640,000 distinct CDR3 sequences, roughly two fifths seen once, with 3% to 3.5% in the top ten. The table lists this clonotype with a few counts. The antigen remains undetermined. This CDR3 is 14 amino acids long. Trimming took 2 bases from V and 5 from J; bases not matched to a gene: 8. From germline, CDR1 is DFQATT and CDR2 SNEGSKA (reference sequence).

This chain uses TRBV20-1 with TRBJ2-7, with TRBD1 matching over 8 bases. This receptor was identified in an adult man with Graves' ophthalmopathy. The sequenced sample consisted of peripheral blood. The CDR3 here is CSARRGTGSHEQYF. The CDR3 DNA reads TGCAGTGCTAGAAGAGGGACAGGTTCTCACGAGCAGTACTTC.